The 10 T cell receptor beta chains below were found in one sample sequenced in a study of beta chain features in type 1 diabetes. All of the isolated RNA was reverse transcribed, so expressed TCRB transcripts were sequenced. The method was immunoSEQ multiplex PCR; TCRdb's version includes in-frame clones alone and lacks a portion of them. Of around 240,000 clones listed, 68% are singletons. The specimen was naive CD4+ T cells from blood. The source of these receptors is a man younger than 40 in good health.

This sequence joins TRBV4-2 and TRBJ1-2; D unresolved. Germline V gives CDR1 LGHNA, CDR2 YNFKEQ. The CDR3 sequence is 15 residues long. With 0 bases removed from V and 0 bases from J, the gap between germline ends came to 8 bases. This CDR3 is CASSQEASPNYGYTF. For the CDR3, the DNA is TGTGCCAGCAGCCAAGAGGCATCACCTAACTATGGCTACACCTTC.

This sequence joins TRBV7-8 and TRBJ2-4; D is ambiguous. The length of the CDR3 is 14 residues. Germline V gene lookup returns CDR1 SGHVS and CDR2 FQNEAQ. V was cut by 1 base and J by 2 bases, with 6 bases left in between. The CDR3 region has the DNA TGTGCCAGCAGCTTAGTTGGCCCCAAAAACATTCAGTACTTC. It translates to CASSLVGPKNIQYF.

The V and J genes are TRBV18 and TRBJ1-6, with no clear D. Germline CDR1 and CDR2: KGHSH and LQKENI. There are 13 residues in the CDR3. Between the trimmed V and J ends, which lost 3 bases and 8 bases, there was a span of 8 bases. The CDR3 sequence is CASSPGGDSPLHF. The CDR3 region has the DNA TGTGCCAGCTCACCGGGTGGAGATTCACCCCTCCACTTT.

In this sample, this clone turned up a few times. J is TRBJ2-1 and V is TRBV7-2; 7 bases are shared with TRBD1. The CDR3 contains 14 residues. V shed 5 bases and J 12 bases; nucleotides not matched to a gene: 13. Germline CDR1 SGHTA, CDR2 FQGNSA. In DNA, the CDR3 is TGTGCCAGCAGCCACCGGGACAGTACCCTGGGGCAGTTCTTC. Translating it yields CASSHRDSTLGQFF.

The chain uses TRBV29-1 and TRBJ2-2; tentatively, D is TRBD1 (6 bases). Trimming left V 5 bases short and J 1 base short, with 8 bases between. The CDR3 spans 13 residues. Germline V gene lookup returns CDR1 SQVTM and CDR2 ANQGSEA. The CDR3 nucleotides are TGCAGCGTTTTGGGACAGAACACCGGGGAGCTGTTTTTT. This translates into CSVLGQNTGELFF.

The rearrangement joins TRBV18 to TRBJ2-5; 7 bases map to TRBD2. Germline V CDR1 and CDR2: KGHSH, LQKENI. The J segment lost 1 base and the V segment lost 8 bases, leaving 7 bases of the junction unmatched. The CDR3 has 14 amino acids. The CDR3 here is CASRLSGAQETQYF. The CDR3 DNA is TGTGCCAGCCGATTAAGCGGGGCCCAAGAGACCCAGTACTTC. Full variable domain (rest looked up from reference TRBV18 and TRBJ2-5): NAGVMQNPRHLVRRRGQEARLRCSPMKGHSHVYWYRQLPEEGLKFMVYLQKENIIDESGMPKERFSAEFPKEGPSILRIQQVVRGDSAAYFCASRLSGAQETQYFGPGTRLLVL.

As DNA, the CDR3 is TGTGCCATCAGGGGGCGGGAGGGTAGGAATGAGCAGTTCTTC. Residues: CAIRGREGRNEQFF. This chain links TRBV10-3 with TRBJ2-1; 9 positions agree with TRBD2. Germline V gene sequence: CDR1 ENHRY, CDR2 SYGVKD. The CDR3 covers 14 residues. V was pared by 6 bases and J by 7 bases, with 7 bases of the junction left unmatched.

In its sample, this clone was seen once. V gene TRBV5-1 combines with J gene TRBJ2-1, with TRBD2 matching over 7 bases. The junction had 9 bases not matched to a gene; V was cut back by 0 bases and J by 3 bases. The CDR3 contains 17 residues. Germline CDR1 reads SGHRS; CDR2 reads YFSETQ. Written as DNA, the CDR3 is TGCGCCAGCAGCTTGGGCGGTCTAGCGGCGATCTACAATGAGCAGTTCTTC. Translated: CASSLGGLAAIYNEQFF.

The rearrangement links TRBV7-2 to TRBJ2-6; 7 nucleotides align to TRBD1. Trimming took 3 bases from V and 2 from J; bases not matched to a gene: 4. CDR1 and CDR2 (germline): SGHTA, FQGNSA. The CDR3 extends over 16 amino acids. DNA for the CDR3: TGTGCCAGCAGCTTTGACAGGGTCCCTGGGGCCAACGTCCTGACTTTC. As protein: CASSFDRVPGANVLTF.

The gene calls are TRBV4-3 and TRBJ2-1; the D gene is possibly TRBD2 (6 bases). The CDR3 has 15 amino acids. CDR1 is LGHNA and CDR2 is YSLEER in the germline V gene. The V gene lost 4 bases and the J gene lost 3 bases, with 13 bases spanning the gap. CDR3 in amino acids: CASSRSDGGYNEQFF. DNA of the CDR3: TGCGCCAGCAGCCGATCTGACGGGGGCTACAATGAGCAGTTCTTC.